These 19 T cell receptor beta chains were sequenced from one sample in a study of T cells in Graves' hyperthyroidism and ophthalmopathy. RNA transcripts gave rise to amplified TCR beta CDR3 regions. TCR CDR3 underwent first-round RT-PCR with the HTBI primer set. TCRdb re-derived calls from the multiplex PCR reads in MiXCR, one entry per CDR3 protein. Of approximately 210,000 distinct CDR3 sequences detected, over 15% appear once; the ten largest clones hold under 65%. The specimen sequenced was blood. The source of these receptors is a man aged 45 to 65 with Graves' hyperthyroidism.

This clonotype was observed many times. This chain connects TRBV7-9 to TRBJ1-1; D gene uncertain. CDR3 length equals 13 residues. Germline V lookup: CDR1 SEHNR, CDR2 FQNEAQ (reference sequence). V lost 2 bases and J lost 7, with 11 bases in between. The CDR3 here is CASSLTTEHEAFF. CDR3 DNA: TGTGCCAGCAGCTTAACGACCGAGCATGAAGCTTTCTTT.

This clonotype came up many times. This CDR3 is CASSLFRTAATDTQYF. The DNA of the CDR3 is TGTGCCAGCAGTTTATTTAGGACAGCTGCCACAGATACGCAGTATTTT. This rearrangement joins TRBV28 to TRBJ2-3; perhaps TRBD1 as D (6 bases). The CDR3 is 16 residues long. The V gene's germline CDR1 is MDHEN and CDR2 SYDVKM. V dropped 1 base and J dropped 2 bases, with 13 bases sitting between them.

The rearrangement joins TRBV28 to TRBJ2-5; no firm D call. CDR1 MDHEN and CDR2 SYDVKM come from the germline V gene. The V gene lost 3 bases and the J gene lost 10 bases, with 9 bases spanning the gap. The CDR3 length is 11 residues. The CDR3 here is CASSFKHSQYF. The DNA of the CDR3 is TGTGCCAGCAGTTTTAAGCATAGCCAGTACTTC.

This clonotype showed up many times. This sequence joins TRBV11-3 and TRBJ1-4, with TRBD1 as a possible D gene (5 bases). This CDR3 has 15 residues. Germline V gene sequence: CDR1 SGHNT, CDR2 YENEEA. V was trimmed by 1 base and J by 4 bases, leaving 10 bases between them. In DNA form, the CDR3 reads TGTGCCAGCAGCTTAGGCGGCAGGGTTAATGAAAAACTGTTTTTT. Protein sequence: CASSLGGRVNEKLFF.

This clonotype was detected ten times or more. This sequence joins TRBV6-5 and TRBJ1-1, with D maybe TRBD1 (6 bases). Germline loops: CDR1 MNHEY, CDR2 SVGAGI. This CDR3 comprises 15 residues. V lost 0 bases and J 3 bases, leaving 11 bases between the germline ends. The CDR3 sequence: CASSYSRGGDTEAFF. The CDR3 bases are TGTGCCAGCAGTTACTCAAGAGGGGGGGACACTGAAGCTTTCTTT.

This clonotype was observed many times. The genes are TRBV27 and TRBJ2-7; 7 bases map to TRBD1. This CDR3 spans 14 amino acids. V shed 6 bases and J 5 bases; nucleotides not matched to a gene: 10. Looked up from germline, CDR1 is MNHEY and CDR2 is SMNVEV (reference sequence). CDR3 DNA sequence: TGTGCCAGCAGCACGACAGGGTCCCGCCACGAGCAGTACTTC. Protein product: CASSTTGSRHEQYF.

CDR3: CASSGLAGARETQYF. The CDR3 bases are TGTGCCAGCAGCGGACTAGCGGGAGCTCGGGAGACCCAGTACTTC. This chain uses TRBV5-4 with TRBJ2-5, with 13 bases that match TRBD2. Germline V gene data show CDR1 as SGHNT and CDR2 as YYREEE (reference sequence). V trimming: 4 bases; J trimming: 5 bases; junction bases outside the gene matches: 5. The CDR3 consists of 15 residues.

This clonotype has a handful of counts. The chain recombines TRBV29-1 with TRBJ2-3; tentative D call: TRBD2 (5 bases). Deletions cut 3 bases from V and 0 bases from J, with 13 bases between. The CDR3 consists of 15 residues. Germline CDR1 reads SQVTM; CDR2 reads ANQGSEA. The chain's CDR3 is CSVEERRTSTDTQYF. The CDR3 DNA reads as TGCAGCGTTGAGGAGCGGCGAACGAGCACAGATACGCAGTATTTT.

The chain is built from TRBV7-3 and TRBJ2-5; TRBD1 matches 12 bases. J lost 5 bases, V lost 5 bases, and 9 bases had no gene match. The CDR3 loop spans 16 amino acids. Germline loops: CDR1 SGHTA, CDR2 FQGTGA. For the CDR3, the DNA is TGTGCCAGCAGCCCATCGGGACAGGGGGCGGGGGAGACCCAGTACTTC. It specifies CASSPSGQGAGETQYF.

This clonotype was seen ten or more times. The chain has TRBV30 and TRBJ1-1; TRBD1 agrees at 8 bases. CDR1 GTSNPN and CDR2 SVGIG come from the germline V gene (reference sequence). The CDR3 has 15 residues. The V segment lost 3 bases and the J segment 4 bases; nucleotides outside the gene matches: 10. This CDR3 is CAWRGGGRGLTEAFF. The CDR3, as DNA: TGTGCCTGGAGGGGTGGGGGCAGGGGGCTCACTGAAGCTTTCTTT.

The V gene is TRBV4-1, the J gene TRBJ2-1; 10 bases are a match to TRBD2. CDR1 MGHRA and CDR2 YSYEKL come from the germline V gene. The CDR3 contains 15 residues. V lost 2 bases and J lost 8; bases outside the gene matches: 6. Here the CDR3 DNA reads TGCGCCAGCAGCCAACTAGCGGGAGTTTCCGATGAGCAGTTCTTC. Its protein is CASSQLAGVSDEQFF.

This clonotype was seen repeatedly, ten times or more. The gene calls are TRBV20-1 and TRBJ2-3; 9 bases align to TRBD2. The V gene's germline CDR1 is DFQATT and CDR2 SNEGSKA (reference sequence). Unmatched junction bases numbered 13, after V lost 6 bases and J lost 0 bases. CDR3 length: 17 residues. Here the CDR3 DNA reads TGCAGTGCCCGAAGTAGCGGGAGCTTCGGGAGCACAGATACGCAGTATTTT. Its translation: CSARSSGSFGSTDTQYF.

This clonotype occurred many times. The rearrangement uses TRBV7-2 and TRBJ2-7; D possibly corresponds to TRBD2 (5 bases). V was pared by 2 bases and J by 2 bases, with 7 bases between. The CDR3 totals 13 residues. Looked up from germline, CDR1 is SGHTA and CDR2 is FQGNSA. The CDR3 bases are TGTGCCAGCAGCTTACGGGGAACCTACGAGCAGTACTTC. Its protein is CASSLRGTYEQYF.

Many counts were recorded for this clonotype. V usage is TRBV2 and J usage is TRBJ2-3, with 8 bases that match TRBD2. Trimming at V came to 2 bases and at J to 4 bases, leaving 11 bases not matched to a gene. This CDR3 is 17 amino acids long. Germline lookup yields CDR1 SNHLY and CDR2 FYNNEI. The CDR3 sequence: CASSETRTSWPPDTQYF. CDR3 nucleotide sequence: TGTGCCAGCAGTGAAACTCGGACTAGCTGGCCCCCAGATACGCAGTATTTT.

The chain recombines TRBV11-2 with TRBJ1-2; 9 bases line up with TRBD1. Germline trimming cut 6 bases from V and 7 bases from J; bases unmatched to any gene: 12. In germline, CDR1 is SGHAT, CDR2 FQNNGV. The CDR3 contains 15 residues. In nucleotides, the CDR3 is TGTGCCAGCAGTTTCAGAGGACAGGGGTTTTTTGGCTACACCTTC. As protein: CASSFRGQGFFGYTF.

This clonotype has ten or more counts. The V call is TRBV30, the J call TRBJ2-1; 10 bases line up with TRBD2. The V gene's germline CDR1 is GTSNPN and CDR2 SVGIG (reference sequence). The CDR3 sequence is 13 residues long. The ends lost 0 bases at V and 13 bases at J; junction bases unmatched: 6. CDR3 region: CAWSVQAGGKQFF. DNA for the CDR3: TGTGCCTGGAGTGTACAAGCGGGAGGGAAACAGTTCTTC.

This clonotype was recorded many times. The chain carries TRBV2 and TRBJ2-7; D possibly uses TRBD1 or TRBD2 (5 bases each). CDR1 SNHLY and CDR2 FYNNEI come from the germline V gene. The V and J ends lost 8 bases and 3 bases respectively, with 11 bases between them. The CDR3 sequence is 12 residues long. For the CDR3, the DNA is TGTGCCAGCTCGGGGCAGGGCTACGAGCAGTACTTC. Encoded protein: CASSGQGYEQYF.

J is TRBJ2-7 and V is TRBV27; D gene ambiguous. This CDR3 has 16 residues. Trimming took 0 bases from V and 0 from J, leaving 12 bases between them. CDR1 MNHEY and CDR2 SMNVEV come from the germline V gene (reference sequence). CDR3 sequence: CASSLSYRARSYEQYF. CDR3 DNA: TGTGCCAGCAGTTTATCGTACAGAGCTCGCTCCTACGAGCAGTACTTC.

The V call is TRBV7-9, the J call TRBJ2-5; D gene unclear. The CDR3 contains 14 residues. The germline V gene encodes CDR1 SEHNR and CDR2 FQNEAQ (reference sequence). V lost 6 bases and J 2 bases, leaving 13 bases between the germline ends. The CDR3 DNA is TGTGCCAGCAGAGAGGACCGGATTCAAGAGACCCAGTACTTC. This gives the protein CASREDRIQETQYF.